This T cell receptor beta chain was found in a study of blood T cell repertoires in COVID-19. Between the trimmed V and J ends, which lost 5 bases and 5 bases, there was a span of 16 bases. The CDR3 totals 15 residues. Germline V CDR1 and CDR2: MGHRA, YSYEKL. Authors' methods: Cell counts per sample came from amplifying reference gene primers. Profiled with immunoSEQ multiplex PCR; TCRdb holds only in-frame clones, not every one. From that table come the V and J calls and clone size; the DNA was used to work out D and trimming. This sample has approximately 82,000 clones, with 75% to 90% found just once. In terms of age and location, participants ranged from roughly 18 to 89 years and lived in roughly 22 US areas. Cohorts were determined from participant-reported clinical history.

The V gene is TRBV4-1, the J gene TRBJ1-5; D might be TRBD1 (5 bases). The receptor comes from a woman aged 45-60 years with acute COVID-19. Sample: PBMCs or T cells enriched from blood (not recorded which). CDR3 nucleotides: TGCGCCAGCAGCAAGGAGGGGTCAGGCCATCAGCCCCAGCATTTT. The encoded protein is CASSKEGSGHQPQHF.